The subject of this entry is one T cell receptor (beta chain). Its antigen is not identified. This entry is derived from a study of CD8 T cells in Susac syndrome. Broader study findings: That the number of individuals in its TCR sequencing and HLA analysis was relatively small was acknowledged by the study.

Reverse transcription used about 0.5 to 1 ug RNA and random hexamers. By means of immunoSEQ multiplex PCR, TCR beta CDR3 spanning 54 Vbeta and 13 Jbeta underwent amplification. One entry per CDR3 protein, called by TCRdb with MiXCR from the immunoSEQ multiplex PCR reads. The data hold 120,000 to 150,000 distinct CDR3 sequences, with roughly 94% observed a single time. Sequencing targeted TCR beta in T cells from blood (CD8+ and CD4+). The length of the CDR3 is 14 residues. Between the trimmed V and J ends, which lost 3 bases and 10 bases, there was a span of 19 bases. Germline V gene data show CDR1 as GTSNPN and CDR2 as SVGIG (reference sequence).

This chain links TRBV30 with TRBJ1-5, with D possibly matching TRBD1 (5 bases). Sample: CD4+ T cells from PBMCs. This receptor was taken from a human donor in good health. Here the CDR3 reads CAWRARGPRAPQHF. CDR3 nucleotides: TGTGCCTGGAGAGCTAGGGGACCCCGGGCTCCCCAGCATTTT.